This T cell receptor beta chain appears in the sequencing data of a study of T cells in Graves' hyperthyroidism and ophthalmopathy. The CDR3 is made up of 15 amino acids. Trimming removed 1 base from V and 3 bases from J, with 16 bases in between. Germline assignment: CDR1 DFQATT and CDR2 SNEGSKA (reference sequence). Study-level results: Clonotypes that were expanded in thyroid above 0.001 mostly appeared in blood too.

Many counts were recorded for this clonotype. Its target is unknown. Amplification targeted TCR beta CDR3 regions from RNA transcripts. The HTBI primer set served for first-round RT-PCR of the TCR CDR3. TCRdb fed the multiplex PCR reads into MiXCR, producing one record per CDR3 protein. The sample shows some 300,000 distinct CDR3 sequences, about an eighth of them seen only once. A sample of blood taken at first hyperthyroidism diagnosis preceded any ophthalmopathy symptoms. The chain has TRBV20-1 and TRBJ2-7; D possibly uses TRBD1 or TRBD2 (5 bases each). The sequencing input was blood. This receptor was identified in a woman under 40 with Graves' hyperthyroidism that later progressed to Graves' ophthalmopathy. The CDR3 is CSARGVLGPDYEQYF. In DNA, the CDR3 is TGCAGTGCTAGAGGAGTCTTGGGACCCGACTACGAGCAGTACTTC.